The 19 T cell receptor beta chains listed next were all sequenced from one sample in a study of T cells after yellow fever vaccination. TCRdb itself ran the 5' RACE reads through MiXCR, one entry per CDR3 protein. In the table there are a few hundred thousand distinct CDR3 sequences, 6.5% to 7.5% of which are singletons. The specimen comprised CD4+ T cells sorted from PBMCs, sampled on the day of the yellow fever booster vaccination. The receptors derive from a young man who received the YFV17D yellow fever vaccine.

As regards this clonotype: A much more abundant neighbour one base away suggests this may be a read error. The chain joins TRBV11-2 to TRBJ2-7, with D hard to call. Germline CDR1 reads SGHAT; CDR2 reads FQNNGV. This CDR3 contains 13 residues. The V gene lost 1 base and the J gene lost 2 bases, with 6 bases spanning the gap. CDR3 nucleotides: TGTGCCAGCAGCTTAGTCAGACCCTACGAGCAGTACTTC. It is translated as CASSLVRPYEQYF.

This clonotype was picked up many times. This chain links TRBV18 with TRBJ1-1; D is unresolved. The CDR3 runs 13 residues. Germline V gene sequence: CDR1 KGHSH, CDR2 LQKENI. The V end lost 6 bases, the J end lost 3 bases, and 11 bases lay between the germline ends. The CDR3 sequence: CASSSQSDTEAFF. CDR3 sequence (DNA): TGTGCCAGCTCTTCACAATCCGACACTGAAGCTTTCTTT.

The V and J genes are TRBV6-2 or TRBV6-3 and TRBJ2-5; D call uncertain. The germline V gene encodes CDR1 MNHEY and CDR2 SVGEGT. This CDR3 has 14 amino acids. V was cut by 1 base and J by 4 bases, with 10 bases left in between. CDR3 DNA sequence: TGTGCCAGCAGTTACTACGGAACAGCAGAGACCCAGTACTTC. Amino acids: CASSYYGTAETQYF.

The chain couples TRBV5-1 to TRBJ2-3; TRBD2 is a possible D gene (6 bases). The CDR3 has 16 amino acids. The germline V gene has CDR1 SGHRS and CDR2 YFSETQ. The V gene lost 4 bases and the J gene lost 2 bases, with 17 bases spanning the gap. CDR3 bases: TGCGCCAGCAGCGTCTCAGCGGGCGTATTCACAGATACGCAGTATTTT. This translates into CASSVSAGVFTDTQYF.

This clonotype occurred many times. The chain couples TRBV6-1 to TRBJ1-2, with 9 nucleotides matching TRBD1. This CDR3 region has 16 residues. Germline-derived CDR1 and CDR2 are MNHNS and SASEGT. V was clipped by 6 bases and J by 4 bases; unmatched bases: 12. CDR3 sequence: CASSSDRDRAAYGYTF. CDR3 bases: TGTGCCAGCAGCTCAGACCGGGACAGGGCGGCCTATGGCTACACCTTC.

The chain combines TRBV20-1 with TRBJ2-5, with D perhaps matching TRBD2 (7 bases). Trimming pared 6 bases from V and 2 bases from J, leaving 22 bases between. CDR1 is DFQATT and CDR2 is SNEGSKA in the germline V gene (reference sequence). The CDR3 loop spans 16 amino acids. CDR3 nucleotide sequence: TGCAGTGCAGGAGGGGGGGAGGGTATCCTACAAGAGACCCAGTACTTC. This encodes CSAGGGEGILQETQYF.

The chain couples TRBV5-1 to TRBJ1-6; no clear D gene. With 4 bases removed from V and 9 bases from J, the gap between germline ends came to 14 bases. Germline lookup yields CDR1 SGHRS and CDR2 YFSETQ. The CDR3 is made up of 14 amino acids. The CDR3 bases are TGCGCCAGCAGCCGGTCGTTCGGCGGTTCACCCCTCCACTTT. Protein sequence: CASSRSFGGSPLHF.

The table lists this clonotype with many counts. The chain joins TRBV25-1 to TRBJ2-1; 8 bases align to TRBD1. The ends lost 1 base at V and 7 bases at J; junction bases unmatched: 9. Germline V CDR1 and CDR2: MGHDK, SYGVNS. The CDR3 covers 16 residues. The CDR3 nucleotides read TGTGCCAGCAGTGAATTCGCGCAGGGGGCTCGGAATGAGCAGTTCTTC. It specifies CASSEFAQGARNEQFF.

Turning to this clonotype: Mismatch with germline at one junction end may stem from a read error. This chain links TRBV27 with TRBJ2-7; TRBD2 might be the D (6 bases). Germline lookup yields CDR1 MNHEY and CDR2 SMNVEV (reference sequence). The length of the CDR3 is 17 residues. CDR3 bases: TGTGCGAGCATCGGGGTATCGGGGGAGTTCTCTCGATACGAGCAGTACTTC. Protein sequence: CASIGVSGEFSRYEQYF.

The V call is TRBV20-1, the J call TRBJ2-7; TRBD1 aligns across 7 bases. V was clipped by 6 bases and J by 2 bases; unmatched bases: 7. The germline V gene has CDR1 DFQATT and CDR2 SNEGSKA (reference sequence). CDR3 size: 13 residues. The CDR3 DNA follows: TGCAGTGCCCCCGGGACAGCCACCTACGAGCAGTACTTC. Its translation is CSAPGTATYEQYF.

This clonotype showed up many times. V gene TRBV5-6 combines with J gene TRBJ1-2, with 8 bases lining up with TRBD1. Germline V gene sequence: CDR1 SGHDT, CDR2 YYEEEE. Trimming at V came to 0 bases and at J to 6 bases, leaving 4 bases not matched to a gene. The CDR3 totals 14 residues. CDR3 sequence (DNA): TGTGCCAGCAGCTTGGGTCAGGGGGCCGATGGCTACACCTTC. This gives the protein CASSLGQGADGYTF.

This clonotype was detected many times. The J gene is TRBJ2-1, the V gene TRBV20-1; TRBD2 aligns across 8 bases. Per germline, CDR1 DFQATT and CDR2 SNEGSKA (reference sequence). The V gene end was trimmed by 3 bases and the J gene end by 7 bases; junction bases not matched to a gene: 8. The length of the CDR3 is 14 residues. The CDR3: CSASKSGSRNEQFF. The CDR3 DNA reads TGCAGTGCTAGTAAAAGCGGGAGTAGGAATGAGCAGTTCTTC.

The chain combines TRBV20-1 with TRBJ2-1; 10 nucleotides align to TRBD2. This CDR3 region has 14 residues. Trimming cost V 7 bases and J 2 bases; bases outside gene matches: 5. Germline CDR1 is DFQATT and CDR2 is SNEGSKA (reference sequence). CDR3 in DNA: TGCAGTGTGACCGGGACTAGCGCCTACAATGAGCAGTTCTTC. It is translated as CSVTGTSAYNEQFF.

This clonotype was observed at least ten times. The chain has TRBV7-2 and TRBJ2-1; 7 positions match TRBD2. CDR1 is SGHTA and CDR2 is FQGNSA in the germline V gene. The CDR3 consists of 13 residues. Unmatched junction bases numbered 14, after V lost 9 bases and J lost 12 bases. CDR3 loop: CASTKGREWGQFF. CDR3 DNA sequence: TGTGCCAGTACTAAGGGGCGGGAGTGGGGGCAGTTCTTC.

This clonotype appeared many times. This chain connects TRBV29-1 to TRBJ1-2, with TRBD1 matching over 7 bases. CDR3 length: 11 amino acids. Germline V gene lookup returns CDR1 SQVTM and CDR2 ANQGSEA. V dropped 5 bases and J dropped 8; count of bases not matched to a gene: 5. This CDR3 reads CSVTQGSGYTF. The CDR3 DNA is TGCAGCGTTACACAGGGGAGCGGCTACACCTTC.

The chain recombines TRBV12-3 or TRBV12-4 with TRBJ1-2; the match to TRBD1 covers 9 bases. V dropped 6 bases and J dropped 4; count of bases not matched to a gene: 9. The CDR3 has 15 amino acids. The CDR3 DNA is TGTGCCAGCAGCCTTGACAGGGGGGGGATCTATGGCTACACCTTC. Protein sequence: CASSLDRGGIYGYTF.

The sample holds a few counts of this clonotype. The rearrangement joins TRBV7-2 to TRBJ1-5, with a possible D match to TRBD1 (6 bases). The CDR3 contains 13 residues. Between the trimmed V and J ends, which lost 8 bases and 6 bases, there was a span of 14 bases. Germline V gene sequence: CDR1 SGHTA, CDR2 FQGNSA. CDR3 in DNA: TGTGCCAGCTGCAGACAGGCGGGTCAGCCCCAGCATTTT. It encodes CASCRQAGQPQHF.

This clonotype was counted at least ten times. The chain couples TRBV28 to TRBJ2-7; D may be TRBD1 or TRBD2 (5 bases each). CDR3 length equals 13 residues. Germline loops: CDR1 MDHEN, CDR2 SYDVKM. V lost 8 bases and J 5 bases, leaving 16 bases between the germline ends. In DNA form, the CDR3 reads TGTGCCAGCGGATGGAACGGGGCCAACGAGCAGTACTTC. Translated, it gives CASGWNGANEQYF.

This clonotype was seen only a few times. V and J are TRBV7-2 and TRBJ2-1; TRBD2 aligns across 8 bases. Germline-derived CDR1 and CDR2 are SGHTA and FQGNSA. This CDR3 is built from 14 residues. J gave up 10 bases and V 0 bases, and 5 bases lay outside the gene matches. DNA of the CDR3: TGTGCCAGCAGCTTAGCTCGACTAGCGAACGAGCAGTTCTTC. Translating it yields CASSLARLANEQFF.